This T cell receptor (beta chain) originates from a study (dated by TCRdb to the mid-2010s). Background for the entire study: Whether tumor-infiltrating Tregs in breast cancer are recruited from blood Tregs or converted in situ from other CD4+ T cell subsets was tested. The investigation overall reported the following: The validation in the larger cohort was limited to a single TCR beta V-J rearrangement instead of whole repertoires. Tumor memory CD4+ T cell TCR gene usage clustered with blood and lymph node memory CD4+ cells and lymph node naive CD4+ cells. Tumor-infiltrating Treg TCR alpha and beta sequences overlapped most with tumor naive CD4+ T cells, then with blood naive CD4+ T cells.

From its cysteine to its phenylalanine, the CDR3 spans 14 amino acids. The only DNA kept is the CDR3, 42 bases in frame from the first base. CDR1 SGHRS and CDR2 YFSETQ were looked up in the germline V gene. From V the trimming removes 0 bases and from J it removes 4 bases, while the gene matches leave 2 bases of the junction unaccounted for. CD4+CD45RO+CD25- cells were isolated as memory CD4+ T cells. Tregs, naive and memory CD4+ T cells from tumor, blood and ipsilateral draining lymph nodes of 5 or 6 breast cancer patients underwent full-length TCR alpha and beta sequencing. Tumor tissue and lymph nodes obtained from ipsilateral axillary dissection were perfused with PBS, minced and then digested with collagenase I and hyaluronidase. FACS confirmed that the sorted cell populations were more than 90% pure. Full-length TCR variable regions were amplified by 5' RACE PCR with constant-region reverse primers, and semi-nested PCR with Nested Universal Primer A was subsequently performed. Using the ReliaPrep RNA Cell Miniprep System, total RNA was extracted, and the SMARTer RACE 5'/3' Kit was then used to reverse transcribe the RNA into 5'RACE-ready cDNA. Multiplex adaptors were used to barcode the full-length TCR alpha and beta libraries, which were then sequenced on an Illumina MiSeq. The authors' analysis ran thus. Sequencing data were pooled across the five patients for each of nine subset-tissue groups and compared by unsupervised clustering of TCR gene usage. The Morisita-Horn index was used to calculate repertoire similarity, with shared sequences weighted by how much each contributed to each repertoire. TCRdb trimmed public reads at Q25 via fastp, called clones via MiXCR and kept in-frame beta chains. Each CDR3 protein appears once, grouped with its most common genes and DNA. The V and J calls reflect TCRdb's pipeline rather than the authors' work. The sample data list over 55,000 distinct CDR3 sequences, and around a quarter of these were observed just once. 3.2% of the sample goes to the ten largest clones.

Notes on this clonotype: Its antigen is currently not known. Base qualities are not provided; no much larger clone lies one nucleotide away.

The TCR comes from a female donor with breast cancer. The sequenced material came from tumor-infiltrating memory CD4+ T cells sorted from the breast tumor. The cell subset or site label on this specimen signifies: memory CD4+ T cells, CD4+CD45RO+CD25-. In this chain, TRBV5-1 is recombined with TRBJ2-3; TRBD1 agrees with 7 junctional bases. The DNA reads TGCGCCAGCAGCTTGGGAACAGGGGCAGATACGCAGTATTTT. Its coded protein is CASSLGTGADTQYF.